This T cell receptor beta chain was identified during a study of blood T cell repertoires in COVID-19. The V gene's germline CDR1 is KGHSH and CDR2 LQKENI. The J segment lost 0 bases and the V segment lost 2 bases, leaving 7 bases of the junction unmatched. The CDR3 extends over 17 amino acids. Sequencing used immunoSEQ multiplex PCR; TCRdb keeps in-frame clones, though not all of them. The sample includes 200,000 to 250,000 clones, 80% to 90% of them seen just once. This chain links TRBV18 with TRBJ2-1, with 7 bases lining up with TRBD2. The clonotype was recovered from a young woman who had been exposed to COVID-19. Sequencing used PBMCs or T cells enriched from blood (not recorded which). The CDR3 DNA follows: TGTGCCAGCTCACCATCTACGGCGGGGGTCTCCTACAATGAGCAGTTCTTC. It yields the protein CASSPSTAGVSYNEQFF.